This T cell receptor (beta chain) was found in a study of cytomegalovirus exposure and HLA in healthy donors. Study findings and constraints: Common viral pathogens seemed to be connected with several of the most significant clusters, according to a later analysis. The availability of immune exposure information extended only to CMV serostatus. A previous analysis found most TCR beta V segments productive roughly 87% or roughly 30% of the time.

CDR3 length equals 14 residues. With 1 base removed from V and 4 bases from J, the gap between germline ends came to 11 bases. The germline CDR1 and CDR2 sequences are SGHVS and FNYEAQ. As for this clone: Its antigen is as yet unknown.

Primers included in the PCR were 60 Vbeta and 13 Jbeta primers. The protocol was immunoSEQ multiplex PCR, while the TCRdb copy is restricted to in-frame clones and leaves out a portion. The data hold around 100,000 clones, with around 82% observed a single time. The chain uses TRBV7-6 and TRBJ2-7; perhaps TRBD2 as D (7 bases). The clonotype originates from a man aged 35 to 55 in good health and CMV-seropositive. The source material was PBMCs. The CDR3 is CASSLGAGAYEQYF. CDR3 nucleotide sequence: TGTGCCAGCAGCTTAGGCGCGGGGGCGTACGAGCAGTACTTC.